The subject of this entry is one TCR beta chain. Its antigen is unidentified. This sample was included in a study of cytomegalovirus exposure and HLA in healthy donors. Study findings and constraints: Three CMV-associated chains proved CMV antigen-specific in vitro. A later analysis found first-cohort TCR clusters tended to co-occur in the roughly 120 validation repertoires.

Trimming cost V 4 bases and J 5 bases; bases outside gene matches: 7. The CDR3 spans 15 residues. Germline values: CDR1 SGHAT, CDR2 FQNNGV. TCRdb's table, derived via immunoSEQ multiplex PCR, lists solely in-frame clones and lacks some. The sample includes roughly 50,000 clones, about 88% of them seen just once. The clonotype was recovered from a man younger than 35 in good health and CMV-seronegative. This chain connects TRBV11-2 to TRBJ1-2, with 10 positions matching TRBD1. Sequences were obtained from PBMCs. In DNA, the CDR3 is TGTGCCAGCAGCTCCCAGGGACAGGGGTATTATGGCTACACCTTC. Protein sequence: CASSSQGQGYYGYTF.